This is a list of T cell receptor beta chains from one sample in a study of shared clonotypes between healthy human individuals. The data were produced by immunoSEQ multiplex PCR, yet TCRdb's version contains in-frame clones alone and is incomplete. Here the sample spans some 800,000 clones, more than 85% being singletons. The sequenced sample consisted of naive CD8+ T cells sorted from blood. These receptors all stem from a man aged 25 to 40 in good health. The CDR3 runs from the conserved cysteine through the conserved F or W. D genes are given only for firm matches. Size tells how often a clone was seen (once, few, many) or the class of an expanded clone, and some rows leave it out.

v_call	j_call	d_call	clone_size	cdr3_aa	cdr3_nt
TRBV7-6	TRBJ2-2	-	-	CASSTSGATGELFF	TGTGCCAGCAGCACATCGGGGGCAACCGGGGAGCTGTTTTTT
TRBV7-9	TRBJ2-5	-	-	CATSGGGQETQYF	TGTGCCACCAGTGGGGGAGGCCAAGAGACCCAGTACTTC
TRBV9	TRBJ2-7	TRBD2	-	CASSVGDSGSPYEQYF	TGTGCCAGCAGCGTAGGGGATAGCGGGAGTCCCTACGAGCAGTACTTC
TRBV19	TRBJ1-3	-	-	CASTERLQPSGNTIYF	TGTGCCAGTACCGAGAGGTTACAGCCCTCTGGAAACACCATATATTTT
TRBV19	TRBJ1-3	TRBD1	-	CASSDGQGKRGNTIYF	TGTGCCAGTAGCGACGGACAGGGGAAAAGAGGAAACACCATATATTTT
TRBV28	TRBJ2-1	TRBD2	-	CASSGLAGNNEQFF	TGTGCCAGCAGCGGGCTAGCGGGTAACAATGAGCAGTTCTTC
TRBV7-9	TRBJ1-2	TRBD1	-	CASSLATKDRTPFYGYTF	TGTGCCAGCAGCTTAGCCACTAAGGACAGGACTCCTTTCTATGGCTACACCTTC
TRBV28	TRBJ2-3	TRBD2	-	CASSISGRVGSGRIQDTQYF	TGTGCCAGCAGCATAAGCGGCAGGGTGGGTAGCGGGAGGATACAGGATACGCAGTATTTT
TRBV2	TRBJ2-1	-	-	CASRGGPGEQFF	TGTGCCAGCAGGGGCGGCCCGGGTGAGCAGTTCTTC
TRBV29-1	TRBJ2-3	-	-	CSVLASGEPDTQYF	TGCAGCGTTTTGGCTTCAGGGGAGCCAGATACGCAGTATTTT
TRBV19	TRBJ2-1	-	once	CASSIQEYNEQFF	TGTGCCAGTAGTATACAGGAATACAATGAGCAGTTCTTC
TRBV27	TRBJ2-7	-	-	CASSYTGYEQYF	TGTGCCAGCAGCTACACAGGCTACGAGCAGTACTTC
TRBV29-1	TRBJ1-2	TRBD1	-	CSVDRTGHYGYTF	TGCAGCGTTGATAGGACAGGACACTATGGCTACACCTTC
TRBV27	TRBJ2-3	-	once	CASSLEGPMNAASDTQYF	TGTGCCAGCAGCTTGGAGGGACCCATGAATGCCGCGTCAGATACGCAGTATTTT
TRBV6-5	TRBJ2-1	TRBD2	-	CASSPGLAGEQFF	TGTGCCAGCAGCCCCGGACTAGCGGGTGAGCAGTTCTTC
TRBV7-6	TRBJ2-7	-	-	CASSPPGLVYEQYF	TGTGCCAGCAGCCCCCCGGGACTTGTCTACGAGCAGTACTTC
TRBV27	TRBJ2-2	-	-	CASIARGELFF	TGTGCCAGCATCGCGCGCGGGGAGCTGTTTTTT
TRBV9	TRBJ2-5	-	-	CASSEVGRSGETQYF	TGTGCCAGCAGCGAGGTGGGCAGGTCCGGGGAGACCCAGTACTTC
TRBV29-1	TRBJ2-2	TRBD2	-	CSVVSGTTGELFF	TGCAGCGTTGTTAGCGGGACAACCGGGGAGCTGTTTTTT
TRBV2	TRBJ2-7	-	-	CASSDGRSYEQYF	TGTGCCAGCTCGGACGGACGGTCCTACGAGCAGTACTTC
TRBV7-2	TRBJ1-5	-	-	CASSPNPPWVTSNQPQHF	TGTGCCAGCAGCCCTAATCCCCCATGGGTGACTAGCAATCAGCCCCAGCATTTT